Listed below are T cell receptor beta chains from one sample, sequenced in a study of control samples from healthy donors and cancer patients. Method: immunoSEQ multiplex PCR; TCRdb's copy keeps in-frame clones and lacks some. The sample contains 150,000 to 200,000 clones, 91% of which appear only once. The sequencing input was blood. These TCRs come from a woman aged 25-40 years in good health. The CDR3 runs from the conserved cysteine through the conserved F or W. D genes are given only for firm matches. Clone size, where shown, is once, few, many, or a class for clones that have expanded.

j_gene: TRBJ1-3
abundance: NA
d_gene: NA
v_gene: TRBV5-4
CDR3nt: TGTGCCAGCAGCTCGGGACAAATCTCTGGAAACACCATATATTTT
CDR3aa: CASSSGQISGNTIYF

j_gene: TRBJ1-6
abundance: NA
d_gene: TRBD1
v_gene: TRBV15
CDR3nt: TGTGCCACCAGCAGAGATGGGACAGGGAATTCACCCCTCCACTTT
CDR3aa: CATSRDGTGNSPLHF

j_gene: TRBJ2-1
abundance: NA
d_gene: NA
v_gene: TRBV30
CDR3nt: TGTGCCTGGGCCCTAGCCTACAATGAGCAGTTCTTC
CDR3aa: CAWALAYNEQFF

j_gene: TRBJ1-2
abundance: NA
d_gene: NA
v_gene: TRBV2
CDR3nt: TGTGCCAGCAGGGGGAGCACGGGAAACTATGGCTACACCTTC
CDR3aa: CASRGSTGNYGYTF

j_gene: TRBJ1-1
abundance: NA
d_gene: TRBD1
v_gene: TRBV6-5
CDR3nt: TGTGCCAGCAGACAGGACAGGGGGGGGAGCACTGAAGCTTTCTTT
CDR3aa: CASRQDRGGSTEAFF

j_gene: TRBJ2-3
abundance: NA
d_gene: TRBD1
v_gene: TRBV7-9
CDR3nt: TGTGCCAGCAGCCCCGGGACAGGGGAAGCAGATACGCAGTATTTT
CDR3aa: CASSPGTGEADTQYF

j_gene: TRBJ1-4
abundance: NA
d_gene: NA
v_gene: TRBV4-2
CDR3nt: TGTGCCAGCAGCCAAGATGTGGAAGTCCGAAAACTGTTTTTT
CDR3aa: CASSQDVEVRKLFF

j_gene: TRBJ2-7
abundance: few
d_gene: NA
v_gene: TRBV6-1
CDR3nt: TGTGCCAGCAGTGAAGCAGGGGCGGGGTACGAGCAGTACTTC
CDR3aa: CASSEAGAGYEQYF

j_gene: TRBJ2-1
abundance: NA
d_gene: NA
v_gene: TRBV3-1/TRBV3-2
CDR3nt: TGTGCCAGCAGCCAATATAGCGGTTACAATGAGCAGTTCTTC
CDR3aa: CASSQYSGYNEQFF

j_gene: TRBJ2-3
abundance: few
d_gene: TRBD1
v_gene: TRBV4-2
CDR3nt: TGTGCCAGCAGCCAAGGGGACAGGGAATCAGATACGCAGTATTTT
CDR3aa: CASSQGDRESDTQYF

j_gene: TRBJ1-5
abundance: NA
d_gene: TRBD1
v_gene: TRBV19
CDR3nt: TGTGCCAGTTCCGGACAGGGATGGGGGTATAGCAATCAGCCCCAGCATTTT
CDR3aa: CASSGQGWGYSNQPQHF

j_gene: TRBJ1-6
abundance: NA
d_gene: NA
v_gene: TRBV5-6
CDR3nt: TGTGCCAGCAGCTTGCAGACAGGCGCCAATTCACCCCTCCACTTT
CDR3aa: CASSLQTGANSPLHF

j_gene: TRBJ2-7
abundance: few
d_gene: NA
v_gene: TRBV29-1
CDR3nt: TGCAGCGCCACAGGGACCGAGCAGTACTTC
CDR3aa: CSATGTEQYF

j_gene: TRBJ2-4
abundance: NA
d_gene: NA
v_gene: TRBV4-1
CDR3nt: TGCGCCAGCAGCCAAGAATTCAGGGTGGGCAAAAACATTCAGTACTTC
CDR3aa: CASSQEFRVGKNIQYF

j_gene: TRBJ2-3
abundance: NA
d_gene: NA
v_gene: TRBV7-2
CDR3nt: TGTGCCAGCAGCTTAGCGTTCAGCACAGATACGCAGTATTTT
CDR3aa: CASSLAFSTDTQYF